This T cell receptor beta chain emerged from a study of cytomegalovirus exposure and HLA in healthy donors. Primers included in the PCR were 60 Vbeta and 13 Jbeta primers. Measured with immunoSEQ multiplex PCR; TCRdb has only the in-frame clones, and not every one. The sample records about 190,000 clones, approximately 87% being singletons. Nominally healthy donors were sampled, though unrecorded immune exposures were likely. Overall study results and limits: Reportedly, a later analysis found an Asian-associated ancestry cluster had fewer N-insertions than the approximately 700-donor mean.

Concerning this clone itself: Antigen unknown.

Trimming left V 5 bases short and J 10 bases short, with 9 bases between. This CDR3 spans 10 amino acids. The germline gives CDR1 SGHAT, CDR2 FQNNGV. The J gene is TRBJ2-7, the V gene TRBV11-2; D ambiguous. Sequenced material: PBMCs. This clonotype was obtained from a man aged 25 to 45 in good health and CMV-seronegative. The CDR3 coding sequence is TGTGCCAGCAGCGCCCTAACCCAGTACTTC. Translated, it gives CASSALTQYF.